Listed here are 2 T cell receptor beta chains from one sample, sequenced in a study of blood T cell repertoires in COVID-19. Repertoires were generated with immunoSEQ multiplex PCR, while TCRdb's copy carries only in-frame clones and drops some. The sample holds 200,000 to 250,000 clones; about 80% are singletons and the top ten take roughly 7.6%. Sequenced material: peripheral blood. These TCRs come from a woman older than 75 with COVID-19, enrolled during active disease.

CDR3 DNA: TGTGCCAGCAGTCCCCCCTGGGCAGGGGTTGGGAACACTGAAGCTTTCTTT. Amino acid sequence: CASSPPWAGVGNTEAFF. The genes are TRBV27 and TRBJ1-1; weak D call: TRBD1 (6 bases). CDR3 length equals 17 residues. Trimming took 5 bases from V and 1 from J, leaving 20 bases between them. Germline CDR1 and CDR2: MNHEY and SMNVEV (reference sequence).

This chain uses TRBV9 with TRBJ1-1, with a possible D match to TRBD1 (5 bases). This CDR3 is built from 14 residues. CDR1 is SGDLS, CDR2 YYNGEE, per germline. V gave up 2 bases and J gave up 3 bases, with 11 bases separating them. The CDR3 loop is CASSVSGVYTEAFF. The CDR3 nucleotides read TGTGCCAGCAGCGTTTCGGGGGTATACACTGAAGCTTTCTTT. Filled out from reference TRBV9 and TRBJ1-1, the complete variable domain reads DSGVTQTPKHLITATGQRVTLRCSPRSGDLSVYWYQQSLDQGLQFLIQYYNGEERAKGNILERFSAQQFPDLHSELNLSSLELGDSALYFCASSVSGVYTEAFFGQGTRLTVV.